The 23 T cell receptor beta chains presented below share a single source sample, sequenced in a study of blood T cell repertoires in COVID-19. Generated by immunoSEQ multiplex PCR, the TCRdb table keeps only in-frame clones and is missing some. Of approximately 300,000 clones in the sample, roughly 82% are singletons; the top ten hold around 1.7%. What was sequenced was peripheral blood. The receptors come from a woman between 50 and 59 years old with acute or convalescent COVID-19.

This chain joins TRBV7-2 and TRBJ1-1; D unresolved. There are 14 residues in the CDR3. V shed 5 bases and J shed 2 bases, with 12 bases lying between them. CDR1 SGHTA and CDR2 FQGNSA come from the germline V gene. CDR3 loop: CASSLRRGNTEAFF. CDR3 DNA: TGTGCCAGCAGCCTACGACGGGGAAACACTGAAGCTTTCTTT.

The chain is built from TRBV13 and TRBJ1-5, with a possible D match to TRBD1 (5 bases). This CDR3 contains 15 residues. V was clipped by 2 bases and J by 4 bases, with 12 bases between them. The V gene's germline CDR1 is PRHDT and CDR2 FYEKMQ (reference sequence). The CDR3 here is CASSLSGGWNQPQHF. The CDR3 DNA is TGTGCCAGCAGCTTATCCGGGGGTTGGAATCAGCCCCAGCATTTT.

The rearrangement uses TRBV28 and TRBJ1-1, with 7 bases matching TRBD1. From germline, CDR1 is MDHEN and CDR2 SYDVKM. The CDR3 consists of 14 residues. The V segment lost 5 bases and the J segment 6 bases; nucleotides outside the gene matches: 9. The DNA of the CDR3 is TGTGCCAGCAGTCAACCGGTGGGACAGCCTGAAGCTTTCTTT. It codes for CASSQPVGQPEAFF. The entire variable domain, with the rest obtained from reference TRBV28 and TRBJ1-1, is as follows: DVKVTQSSRYLVKRTGEKVFLECVQDMDHENMFWYRQDPGLGLRLIYFSYDVKMKEKGDIPEGYSVSREKKERFSLILESASTNQTSMYLCASSQPVGQPEAFFGQGTRLTVV.

The chain uses TRBV19 and TRBJ1-1; D gene uncertain. Trimming shortened V by 3 bases and J by 4 bases, and 12 bases separated the two germline ends. Looked up from germline, CDR1 is LNHDA and CDR2 is SQIVND (reference sequence). This CDR3 has 14 amino acids. The CDR3 DNA reads as TGTGCCAGTAGTATCTTCGGGAGACTCACTGAAGCTTTCTTT. This gives the protein CASSIFGRLTEAFF.

The rearrangement links TRBV13 to TRBJ1-2; 9 bases align to TRBD1. The CDR3 covers 15 residues. The V segment lost 8 bases and the J segment 3 bases; nucleotides outside the gene matches: 10. CDR1 is PRHDT and CDR2 is FYEKMQ in the germline V gene (reference sequence). The CDR3 loop is CASAWGTGRDYGYTF. The CDR3 nucleotides are TGTGCCAGCGCATGGGGGACAGGGAGGGACTATGGCTACACCTTC.

The chain joins TRBV5-1 to TRBJ2-2; TRBD2 agrees at 13 bases. CDR3 length equals 17 residues. Germline CDR1 reads SGHRS; CDR2 reads YFSETQ. The V and J ends lost 0 bases and 3 bases, in that order; junction bases with no gene match: 2. The CDR3 spells CASSLGLAGGYTGELFF. In DNA, the CDR3 is TGCGCCAGCAGCTTGGGACTAGCGGGAGGATACACCGGGGAGCTGTTTTTT.

The chain links TRBV6-5 to TRBJ2-7; 7 bases match TRBD2. The ends lost 10 bases at V and 1 base at J; junction bases unmatched: 7. CDR1 and CDR2 from the germline V gene are MNHEY and SVGAGI. The CDR3 consists of 13 residues. The CDR3 region has the DNA TGTGCCACCATTAGCGGGTCTTCCTACGAGCAGTACTTC. It yields the protein CATISGSSYEQYF.

The rearrangement joins TRBV7-2 to TRBJ1-6; D ambiguous. Trimming stripped 4 bases from V and 7 bases from J, with 14 bases between. Germline loops: CDR1 SGHTA, CDR2 FQGNSA. This CDR3 is 15 amino acids long. This chain's CDR3 is CASSSLGLGNSPLHF. In nucleotides, the CDR3 is TGTGCCAGCAGCTCACTAGGTCTGGGCAATTCACCCCTCCACTTT.

The chain employs TRBV6-5 and TRBJ2-1, with a weak D call TRBD2 (5 bases). The CDR3 covers 16 residues. V was clipped by 3 bases and J by 10 bases, with 22 bases between them. Germline-derived CDR1 and CDR2 are MNHEY and SVGAGI. This CDR3 reads CASSYELDSSLVEQFF. CDR3 DNA: TGTGCCAGCAGTTATGAATTGGACTCCTCTTTGGTGGAGCAGTTCTTC.

This clone was seen a single time. The chain combines TRBV5-1 with TRBJ1-1; no definite D call. This CDR3 contains 13 residues. V was shortened by 4 bases and J by 5 bases, with 12 bases between the two germline ends. CDR1 and CDR2 from the germline V gene are SGHRS and YFSETQ. The CDR3 DNA sequence: TGCGCCAGCAGCCCCTCCGGGAGGACTGAAGCTTTCTTT. This sequence encodes CASSPSGRTEAFF.

The V gene is TRBV28, the J gene TRBJ2-5; D may be TRBD2 (5 bases). V lost 5 bases to trimming and J lost 5 bases, with 21 bases between them. This CDR3 region has 16 residues. Germline CDR1 is MDHEN and CDR2 is SYDVKM. The CDR3 sequence: CASSPHLRTEGETQYF. In DNA, the CDR3 is TGTGCCAGCAGTCCCCACTTACGGACTGAAGGGGAGACCCAGTACTTC.

The chain combines TRBV6-5 with TRBJ1-4, with a possible D match to TRBD1 (5 bases). The germline gives CDR1 MNHEY, CDR2 SVGAGI. V was cut by 8 bases and J by 8 bases, with 15 bases left in between. CDR3 length equals 13 residues. The CDR3 reads CASLRQQSEKLFF. CDR3 coding DNA: TGTGCCAGCCTTAGACAGCAAAGCGAAAAACTGTTTTTT.

This chain uses TRBV28 with TRBJ1-2; possible D gene TRBD1, 6 bases. With 1 base removed from V and 5 bases from J, the gap between germline ends came to 14 bases. This CDR3 spans 15 amino acids. Per the germline V gene, CDR1 is MDHEN and CDR2 is SYDVKM. CDR3 in DNA: TGTGCCAGCAGTTTATCCCCGGTGGGGGCTTATGGCTACACCTTC. Translating it yields CASSLSPVGAYGYTF.

The gene calls are TRBV5-1 and TRBJ1-6; D is unresolved. Germline V gives CDR1 SGHRS, CDR2 YFSETQ. This CDR3 is 16 amino acids long. Trimming removed 4 bases at V and 10 bases at J, with 21 bases between. The CDR3 DNA is TGCGCCAGCAGCCCAATGACTAGGACCGACGCATCACCCCTCCACTTT. This encodes CASSPMTRTDASPLHF.

This chain uses TRBV11-2 with TRBJ2-7; unclear D gene. The germline CDR1 and CDR2 sequences are SGHAT and FQNNGV. The CDR3 contains 13 residues. The V gene lost 0 bases and the J gene lost 1 base, with 4 bases spanning the gap. In DNA, the CDR3 is TGTGCCAGCAGCTTAGATCAGTCCTACGAGCAGTACTTC. Its protein product is CASSLDQSYEQYF.

This clone was counted a single time. The chain carries TRBV7-3 and TRBJ1-2, with no clear D. The CDR3 length is 13 residues. CDR1 and CDR2 from the germline V gene are SGHTA and FQGTGA. V was shortened by 2 bases and J by 3 bases, with 7 bases between the two germline ends. The CDR3, as DNA: TGTGCCAGCAGCTTAGCGCAAGACTATGGCTACACCTTC. It encodes CASSLAQDYGYTF.

This sequence joins TRBV15 and TRBJ2-1; D call uncertain. Looked up from germline, CDR1 is LNHNV and CDR2 is YYDKDF (reference sequence). The V gene lost 0 bases and the J gene lost 2 bases, with 8 bases spanning the gap. CDR3 length: 15 residues. In nucleotides, the CDR3 is TGTGCCACCAGCAGAGATCTGCGTGCCTACAATGAGCAGTTCTTC. Protein sequence: CATSRDLRAYNEQFF.

This rearrangement joins TRBV10-2 to TRBJ1-4; D is undetermined. The CDR3 consists of 14 residues. V lost 2 bases, J lost 5 bases, and 9 bases lay in between. Germline-derived CDR1 and CDR2 are WSHSY and SAAADI. The CDR3 nucleotides are TGCGCCAGCAGTGAGGTGGCAGAAAATGAAAAACTGTTTTTT. It translates to CASSEVAENEKLFF.

This clone has just a few counts. The chain is built from TRBV10-2 and TRBJ2-1; maybe TRBD2 (6 bases). This CDR3 contains 13 residues. Trimming took off 8 bases at V and 10 bases at J, with 18 bases between the two ends. Germline V gene sequence: CDR1 WSHSY, CDR2 SAAADI. CDR3 nucleotide sequence: TGCGCCAGCTCAGAGCCGGGTGGGGGGGAGCAGTTCTTC. Protein: CASSEPGGGEQFF.

The table lists this clone with a few counts. The genes are TRBV28 and TRBJ1-2, with D unclear. Germline CDR1 is MDHEN and CDR2 is SYDVKM. The CDR3 has 16 residues. Trimming stripped 5 bases from V and 3 bases from J, with 19 bases between. The CDR3 protein is CASSTIGMARDYGYTF. In DNA form, the CDR3 reads TGTGCCAGCAGTACGATCGGGATGGCTCGCGACTATGGCTACACCTTC.

The V and J genes are TRBV28 and TRBJ1-2; 12 nucleotides line up with TRBD1. CDR1 is MDHEN and CDR2 is SYDVKM in the germline V gene. CDR3 length: 16 amino acids. Germline trimming cut 6 bases from V and 3 bases from J; bases unmatched to any gene: 8. The CDR3 reads CASRLTGTGGDYGYTF. CDR3 DNA sequence: TGTGCCAGCAGGCTGACCGGGACAGGGGGCGACTATGGCTACACCTTC.

This chain links TRBV7-2 with TRBJ2-2; D ambiguous. Trimming took 5 bases from V and 6 from J, leaving 13 bases between them. CDR3 size: 14 residues. The germline V gene encodes CDR1 SGHTA and CDR2 FQGNSA. In DNA, the CDR3 is TGTGCCAGCAGCCCCCCCCTATCCTCCGGGGAGCTGTTTTTT. Translated, it gives CASSPPLSSGELFF.

The chain links TRBV3-1 (or the pseudogene TRBV3-2) to TRBJ1-2; no reliable D call. V shed 4 bases and J shed 11 bases, with 17 bases lying between them. The CDR3 has 13 amino acids. Germline-derived CDR1 and CDR2 are LGHDT and YNNKEL (reference sequence). The CDR3, as DNA: TGTGCCAGCAGCCCTCAAGAAAGCGGGATATACACCTTC. Its protein is CASSPQESGIYTF.